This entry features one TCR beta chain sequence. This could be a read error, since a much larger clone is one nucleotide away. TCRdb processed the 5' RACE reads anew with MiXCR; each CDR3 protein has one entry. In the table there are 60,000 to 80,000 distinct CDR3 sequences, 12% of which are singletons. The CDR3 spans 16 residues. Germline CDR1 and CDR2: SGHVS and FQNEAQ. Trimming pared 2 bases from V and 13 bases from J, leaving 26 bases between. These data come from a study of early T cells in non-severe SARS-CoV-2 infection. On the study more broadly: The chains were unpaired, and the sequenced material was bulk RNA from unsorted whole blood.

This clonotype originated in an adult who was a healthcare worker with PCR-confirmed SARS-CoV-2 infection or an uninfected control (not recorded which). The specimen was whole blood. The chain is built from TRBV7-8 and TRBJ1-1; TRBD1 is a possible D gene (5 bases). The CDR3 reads CASSLRDSNQRHRVFF. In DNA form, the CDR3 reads TGTGCCAGCAGCTTAAGAGACAGCAATCAGCGGCATCGAGTTTTCTTT.